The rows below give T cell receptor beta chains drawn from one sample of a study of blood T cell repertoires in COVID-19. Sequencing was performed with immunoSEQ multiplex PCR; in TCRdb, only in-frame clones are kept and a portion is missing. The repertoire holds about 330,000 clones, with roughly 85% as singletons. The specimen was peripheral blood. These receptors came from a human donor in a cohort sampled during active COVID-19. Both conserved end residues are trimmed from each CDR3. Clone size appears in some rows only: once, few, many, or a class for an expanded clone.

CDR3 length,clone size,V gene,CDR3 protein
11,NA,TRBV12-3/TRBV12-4,ATRTGLIAGYT
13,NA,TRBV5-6,ASSSAFGIRYGYT
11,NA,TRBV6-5,ASSTDRAGGYT
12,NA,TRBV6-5,ASSYRVASTEAF
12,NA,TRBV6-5,ASRTREGGQPQH
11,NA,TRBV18,ASSLQGAEGYT
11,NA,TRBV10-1,ASSGQGGTEAF
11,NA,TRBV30,AWSLADLYGYT
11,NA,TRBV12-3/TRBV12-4,ASSPRSGVKLF
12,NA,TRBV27,ASSLGQGFHGYT
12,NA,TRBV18,ASSLDRVSYGYT
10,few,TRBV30,AWSWTGTEAF
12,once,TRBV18,ASSPATGRTEAF
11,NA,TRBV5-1,ASKIGGTDTQY
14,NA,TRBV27,ASSLRQGSGTGELF
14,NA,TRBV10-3,AIRSDGGSGANVLT
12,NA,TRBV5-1,ASSPPSELETQY
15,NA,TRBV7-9,AVGARAQGPLVNTIY
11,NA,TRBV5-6,ASSLGGAEPQH
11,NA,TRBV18,ASSPGRGATQY